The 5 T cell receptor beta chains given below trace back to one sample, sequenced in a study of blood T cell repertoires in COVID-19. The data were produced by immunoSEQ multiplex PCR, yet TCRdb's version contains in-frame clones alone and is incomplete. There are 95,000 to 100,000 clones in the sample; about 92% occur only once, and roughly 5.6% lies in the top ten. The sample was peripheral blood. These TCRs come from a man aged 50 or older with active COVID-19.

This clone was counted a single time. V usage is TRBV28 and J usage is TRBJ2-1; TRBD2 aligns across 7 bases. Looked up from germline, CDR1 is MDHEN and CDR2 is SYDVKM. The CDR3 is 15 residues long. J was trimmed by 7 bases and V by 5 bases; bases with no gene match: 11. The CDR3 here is CASSQSAGVGNEQFF. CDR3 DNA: TGTGCCAGCAGTCAGTCGGCGGGAGTGGGTAATGAGCAGTTCTTC. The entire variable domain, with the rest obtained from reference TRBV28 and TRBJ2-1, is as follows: DVKVTQSSRYLVKRTGEKVFLECVQDMDHENMFWYRQDPGLGLRLIYFSYDVKMKEKGDIPEGYSVSREKKERFSLILESASTNQTSMYLCASSQSAGVGNEQFFGPGTRLTVL.

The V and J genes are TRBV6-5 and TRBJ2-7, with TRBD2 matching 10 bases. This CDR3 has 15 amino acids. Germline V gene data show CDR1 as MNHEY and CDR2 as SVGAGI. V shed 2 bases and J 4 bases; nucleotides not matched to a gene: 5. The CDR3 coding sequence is TGTGCCAGCAGTTACGGGGCTAGCGGGAGTTACGAGCAGTACTTC. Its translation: CASSYGASGSYEQYF.

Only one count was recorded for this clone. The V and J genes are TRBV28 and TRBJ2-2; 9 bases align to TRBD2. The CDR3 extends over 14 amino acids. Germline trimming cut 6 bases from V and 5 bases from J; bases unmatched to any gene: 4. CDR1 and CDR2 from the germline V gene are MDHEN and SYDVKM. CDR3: CASRRAGGTGELFF. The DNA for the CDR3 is TGTGCCAGCAGGAGAGCGGGAGGTACCGGGGAGCTGTTTTTT. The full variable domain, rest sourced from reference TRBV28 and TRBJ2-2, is DVKVTQSSRYLVKRTGEKVFLECVQDMDHENMFWYRQDPGLGLRLIYFSYDVKMKEKGDIPEGYSVSREKKERFSLILESASTNQTSMYLCASRRAGGTGELFFGEGSRLTVL.

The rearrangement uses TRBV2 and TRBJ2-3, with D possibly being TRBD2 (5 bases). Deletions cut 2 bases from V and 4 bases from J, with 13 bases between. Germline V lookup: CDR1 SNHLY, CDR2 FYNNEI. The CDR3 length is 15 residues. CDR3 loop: CASSERGASPDTQYF. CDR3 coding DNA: TGTGCCAGCAGTGAACGTGGAGCTAGCCCAGATACGCAGTATTTT.

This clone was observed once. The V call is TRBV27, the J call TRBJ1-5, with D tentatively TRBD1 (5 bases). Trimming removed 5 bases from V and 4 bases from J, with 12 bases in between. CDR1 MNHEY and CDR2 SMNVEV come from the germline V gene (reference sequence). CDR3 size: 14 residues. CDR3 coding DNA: TGTGCCAGCAGTAGCGACAGCCCAAATCAGCCCCAGCATTTT. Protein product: CASSSDSPNQPQHF.